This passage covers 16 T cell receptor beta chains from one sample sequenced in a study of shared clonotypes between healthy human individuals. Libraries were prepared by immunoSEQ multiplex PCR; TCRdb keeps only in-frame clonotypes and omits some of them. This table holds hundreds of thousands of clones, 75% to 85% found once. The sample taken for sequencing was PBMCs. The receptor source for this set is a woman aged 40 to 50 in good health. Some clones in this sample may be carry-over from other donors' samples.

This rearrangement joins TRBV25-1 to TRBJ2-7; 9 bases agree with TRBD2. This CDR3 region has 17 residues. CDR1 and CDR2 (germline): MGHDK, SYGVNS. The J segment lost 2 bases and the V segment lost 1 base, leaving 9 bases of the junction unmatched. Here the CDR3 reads CASSESRGSGRAYEQYF. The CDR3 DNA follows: TGTGCCAGCAGTGAATCGCGGGGTAGCGGGAGAGCCTACGAGCAGTACTTC.

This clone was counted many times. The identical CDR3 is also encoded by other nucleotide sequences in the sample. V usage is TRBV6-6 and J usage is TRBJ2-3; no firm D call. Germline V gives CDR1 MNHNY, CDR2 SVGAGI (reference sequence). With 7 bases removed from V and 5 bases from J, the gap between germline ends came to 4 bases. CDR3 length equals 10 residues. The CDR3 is CASMQDTQYF. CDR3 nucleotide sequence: TGTGCCAGCATGCAAGATACGCAGTATTTT.

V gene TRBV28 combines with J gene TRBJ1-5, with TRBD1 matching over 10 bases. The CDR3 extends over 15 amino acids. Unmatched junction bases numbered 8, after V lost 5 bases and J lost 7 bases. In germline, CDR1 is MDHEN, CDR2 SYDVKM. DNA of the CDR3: TGTGCCAGCAGTCCACCTGGACAGGGGGTACAGCCCCAGCATTTT. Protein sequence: CASSPPGQGVQPQHF.

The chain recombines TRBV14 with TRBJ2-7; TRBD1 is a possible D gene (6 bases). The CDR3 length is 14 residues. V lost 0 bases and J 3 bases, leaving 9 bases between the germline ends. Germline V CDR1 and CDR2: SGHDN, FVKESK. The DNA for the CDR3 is TGTGCCAGCAGCCAAGAACAGGGCTACTACGAGCAGTACTTC. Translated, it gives CASSQEQGYYEQYF.

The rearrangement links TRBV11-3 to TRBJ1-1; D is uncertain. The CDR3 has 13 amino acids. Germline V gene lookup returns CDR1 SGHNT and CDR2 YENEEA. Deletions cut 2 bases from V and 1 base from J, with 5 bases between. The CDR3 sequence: CASSLNPNTEAFF. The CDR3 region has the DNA TGTGCCAGCAGCTTAAACCCGAACACTGAAGCTTTCTTT.

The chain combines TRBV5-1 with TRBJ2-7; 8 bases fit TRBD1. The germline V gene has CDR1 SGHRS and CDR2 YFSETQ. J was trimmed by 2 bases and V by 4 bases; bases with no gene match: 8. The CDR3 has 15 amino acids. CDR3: CASSPSTGGTYEQYF. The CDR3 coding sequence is TGCGCCAGCAGCCCCTCAACAGGGGGGACCTACGAGCAGTACTTC.

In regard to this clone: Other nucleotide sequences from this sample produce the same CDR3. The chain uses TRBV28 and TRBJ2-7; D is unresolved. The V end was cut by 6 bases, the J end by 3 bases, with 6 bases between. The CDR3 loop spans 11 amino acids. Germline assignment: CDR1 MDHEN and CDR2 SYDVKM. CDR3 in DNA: TGTGCCAGCAGCCCCCGCTACGAGCAGTACTTC. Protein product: CASSPRYEQYF.

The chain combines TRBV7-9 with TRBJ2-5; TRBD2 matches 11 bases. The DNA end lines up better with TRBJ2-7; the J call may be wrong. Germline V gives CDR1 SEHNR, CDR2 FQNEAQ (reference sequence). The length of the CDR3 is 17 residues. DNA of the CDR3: TGTGCCAGCAGCTTATCGGCTAGCGGGAGGTCGTCCTACGAGCAGTACTTC. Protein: CASSLSASGRSSYEQYF.

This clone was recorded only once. The CDR3 sequence: CASSMGVTNEKLFF. The CDR3, as DNA: TGTGCCAGTAGTATGGGGGTGACTAATGAAAAACTGTTTTTT. The rearrangement links TRBV19 to TRBJ1-4; TRBD1 is a possible D gene (5 bases). Germline CDR1 reads LNHDA; CDR2 reads SQIVND (reference sequence). The CDR3 consists of 14 residues. V shed 3 bases and J shed 2 bases, with 7 bases lying between them.

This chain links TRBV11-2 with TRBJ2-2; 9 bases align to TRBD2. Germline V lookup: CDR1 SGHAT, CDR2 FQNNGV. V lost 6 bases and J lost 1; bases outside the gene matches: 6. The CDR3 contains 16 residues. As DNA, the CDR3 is TGTGCCAGCAGTTCAACTAGCGGGTGGAACACCGGGGAGCTGTTTTTT. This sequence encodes CASSSTSGWNTGELFF. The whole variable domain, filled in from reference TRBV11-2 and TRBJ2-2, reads EAGVAQSPRYKIIEKRQSVAFWCNPISGHATLYWYQQILGQGPKLLIQFQNNGVVDDSQLPKDRFSAERLKGVDSTLKIQPAKLEDSAVYLCASSSTSGWNTGELFFGEGSRLTVL.

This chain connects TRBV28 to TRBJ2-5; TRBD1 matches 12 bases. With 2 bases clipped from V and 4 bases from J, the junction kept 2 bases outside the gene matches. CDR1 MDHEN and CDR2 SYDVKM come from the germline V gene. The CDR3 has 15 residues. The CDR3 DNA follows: TGTGCCAGCAGTTTAGGGACAGGGGGCGGAGAGACCCAGTACTTC. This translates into CASSLGTGGGETQYF.

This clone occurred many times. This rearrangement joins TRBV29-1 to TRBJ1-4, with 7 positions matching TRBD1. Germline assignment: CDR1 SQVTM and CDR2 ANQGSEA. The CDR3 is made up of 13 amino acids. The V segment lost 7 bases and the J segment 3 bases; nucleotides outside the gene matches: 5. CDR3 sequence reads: CSATGPSNEKLFF. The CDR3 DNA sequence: TGCAGCGCGACAGGGCCGTCTAATGAAAAACTGTTTTTT.

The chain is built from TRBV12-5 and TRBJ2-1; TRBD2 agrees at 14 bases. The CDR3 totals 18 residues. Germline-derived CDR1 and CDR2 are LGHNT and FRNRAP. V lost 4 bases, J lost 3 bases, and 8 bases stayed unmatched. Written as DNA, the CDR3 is TGTGCTAGTGGTTCCACGCGACTAGCGGGAGGGTACTACAATGAGCAGTTCTTC. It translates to CASGSTRLAGGYYNEQFF.

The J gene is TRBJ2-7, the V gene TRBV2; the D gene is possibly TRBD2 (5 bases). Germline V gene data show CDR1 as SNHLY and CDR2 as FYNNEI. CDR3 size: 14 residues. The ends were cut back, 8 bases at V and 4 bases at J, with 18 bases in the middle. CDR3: CASGRERGPYEQYF. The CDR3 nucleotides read TGTGCCAGCGGTAGGGAGAGAGGACCATACGAGCAGTACTTC.

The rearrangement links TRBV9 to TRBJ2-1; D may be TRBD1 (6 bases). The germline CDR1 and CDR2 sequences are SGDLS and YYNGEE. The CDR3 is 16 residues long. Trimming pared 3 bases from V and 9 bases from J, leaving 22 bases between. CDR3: CASSAPGTRGRSEQFF. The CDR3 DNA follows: TGTGCCAGCAGCGCTCCCGGGACACGGGGCCGTAGTGAGCAGTTCTTC.

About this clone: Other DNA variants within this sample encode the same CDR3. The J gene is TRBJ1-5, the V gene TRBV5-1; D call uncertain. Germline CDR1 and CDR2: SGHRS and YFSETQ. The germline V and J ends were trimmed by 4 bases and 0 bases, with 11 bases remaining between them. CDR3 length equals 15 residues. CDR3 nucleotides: TGCGCCAGCAGCCCAGGAACGGGTAGCAATCAGCCCCAGCATTTT. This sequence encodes CASSPGTGSNQPQHF. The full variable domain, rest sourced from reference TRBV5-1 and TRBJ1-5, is KAGVTQTPRYLIKTRGQQVTLSCSPISGHRSVSWYQQTPGQGLQFLFEYFSETQRNKGNFPGRFSGRQFSNSRSEMNVSTLELGDSALYLCASSPGTGSNQPQHFGDGTRLSIL.